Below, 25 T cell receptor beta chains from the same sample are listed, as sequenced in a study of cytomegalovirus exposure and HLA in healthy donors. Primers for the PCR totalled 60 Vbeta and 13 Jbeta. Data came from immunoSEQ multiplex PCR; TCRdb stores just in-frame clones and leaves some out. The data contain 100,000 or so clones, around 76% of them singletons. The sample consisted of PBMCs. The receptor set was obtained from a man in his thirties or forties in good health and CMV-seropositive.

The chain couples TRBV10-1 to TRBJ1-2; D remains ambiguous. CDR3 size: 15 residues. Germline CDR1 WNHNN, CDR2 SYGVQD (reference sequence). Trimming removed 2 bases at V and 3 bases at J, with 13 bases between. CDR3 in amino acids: CASSEAGQSDYGYTF. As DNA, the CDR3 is TGCGCCAGCAGTGAGGCGGGTCAGTCAGACTATGGCTACACCTTC.

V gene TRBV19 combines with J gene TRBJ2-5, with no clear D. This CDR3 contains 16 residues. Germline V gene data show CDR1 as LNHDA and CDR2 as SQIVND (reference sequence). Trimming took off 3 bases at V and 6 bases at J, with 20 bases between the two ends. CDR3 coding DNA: TGTGCCAGTAGTATTGGTCTGACGGGTCCCGTGAAGACCCAGTACTTC. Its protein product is CASSIGLTGPVKTQYF.

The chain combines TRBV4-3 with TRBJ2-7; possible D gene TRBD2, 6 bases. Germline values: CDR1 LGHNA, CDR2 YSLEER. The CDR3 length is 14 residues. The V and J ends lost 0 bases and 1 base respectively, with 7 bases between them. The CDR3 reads CASSQDGGSYEQYF. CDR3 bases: TGCGCCAGCAGCCAAGATGGGGGGTCCTACGAGCAGTACTTC.

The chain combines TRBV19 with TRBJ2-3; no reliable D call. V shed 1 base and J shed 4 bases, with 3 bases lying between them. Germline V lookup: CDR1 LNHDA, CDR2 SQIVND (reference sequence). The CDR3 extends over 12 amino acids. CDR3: CASSIASDTQYF. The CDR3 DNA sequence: TGTGCCAGTAGTATAGCTTCAGATACGCAGTATTTT.

The CDR3 here is CASSLVSVGWNAYNEQFF. The DNA for the CDR3 is TGTGCCAGCAGCTTAGTTTCCGTCGGGTGGAACGCCTACAATGAGCAGTTCTTC. The V call is TRBV11-2, the J call TRBJ2-1; D not resolved. The length of the CDR3 is 18 residues. Trimming cost V 1 base and J 2 bases, with 18 bases left between them. Germline CDR1 is SGHAT and CDR2 is FQNNGV. Full variable domain (outside the CDR3, taken from reference TRBV11-2 and TRBJ2-1): EAGVAQSPRYKIIEKRQSVAFWCNPISGHATLYWYQQILGQGPKLLIQFQNNGVVDDSQLPKDRFSAERLKGVDSTLKIQPAKLEDSAVYLCASSLVSVGWNAYNEQFFGPGTRLTVL.

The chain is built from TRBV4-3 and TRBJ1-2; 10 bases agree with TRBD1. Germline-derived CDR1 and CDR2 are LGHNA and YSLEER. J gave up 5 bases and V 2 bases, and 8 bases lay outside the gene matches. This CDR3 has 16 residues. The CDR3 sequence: CASSQSQPGQGYGYTF. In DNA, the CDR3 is TGCGCCAGCAGCCAATCTCAACCGGGACAGGGGTATGGCTACACCTTC.

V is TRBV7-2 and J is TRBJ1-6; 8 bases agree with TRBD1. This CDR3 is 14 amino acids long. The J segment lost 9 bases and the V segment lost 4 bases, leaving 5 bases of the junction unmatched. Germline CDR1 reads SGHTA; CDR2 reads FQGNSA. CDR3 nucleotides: TGTGCCAGCAGCTCGACAGGGGATGGTTCACCCCTCCACTTT. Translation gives CASSSTGDGSPLHF.

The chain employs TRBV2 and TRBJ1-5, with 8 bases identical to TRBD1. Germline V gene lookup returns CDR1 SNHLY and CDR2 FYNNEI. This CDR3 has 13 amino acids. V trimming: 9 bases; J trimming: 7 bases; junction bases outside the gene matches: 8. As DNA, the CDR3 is TGTGCCAGTCACCGGGACAGGAACCAGCCCCAGCATTTT. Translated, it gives CASHRDRNQPQHF.

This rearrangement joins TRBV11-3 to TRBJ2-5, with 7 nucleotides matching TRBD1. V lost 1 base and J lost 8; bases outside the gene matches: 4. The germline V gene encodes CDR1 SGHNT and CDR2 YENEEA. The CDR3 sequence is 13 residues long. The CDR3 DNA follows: TGTGCCAGCAGCTTAGGCAGGGGGAACACCCAGTACTTC. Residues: CASSLGRGNTQYF.

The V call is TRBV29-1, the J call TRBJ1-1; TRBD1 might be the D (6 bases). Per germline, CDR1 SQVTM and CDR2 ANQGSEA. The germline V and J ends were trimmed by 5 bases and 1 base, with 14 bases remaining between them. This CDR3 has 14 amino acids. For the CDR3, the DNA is TGCAGCGTTCCCACGTTGACAGGGAACACTGAAGCTTTCTTT. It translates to CSVPTLTGNTEAFF. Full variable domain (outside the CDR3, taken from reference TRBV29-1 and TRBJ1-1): SAVISQKPSRDICQRGTSLTIQCQVDSQVTMMFWYRQQPGQSLTLIATANQGSEATYESGFVIDKFPISRPNLTFSTLTVSNMSPEDSSIYLCSVPTLTGNTEAFFGQGTRLTVV.

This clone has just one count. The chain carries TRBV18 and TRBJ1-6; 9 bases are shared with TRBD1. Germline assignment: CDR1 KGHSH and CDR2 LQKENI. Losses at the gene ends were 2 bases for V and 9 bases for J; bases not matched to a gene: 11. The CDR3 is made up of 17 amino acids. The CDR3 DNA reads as TGTGCCAGCTCACCAGAAACAGGGGGCCCGATCGGTTCACCCCTCCACTTT. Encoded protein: CASSPETGGPIGSPLHF.

The CDR3 sequence is CASSLQGLAGDEQFF. For the CDR3, the DNA is TGTGCCAGCAGCTTACAGGGACTAGCTGGCGATGAGCAGTTCTTC. This chain uses TRBV7-9 with TRBJ2-1, with 9 bases that match TRBD2. This CDR3 comprises 15 residues. With 2 bases clipped from V and 8 bases from J, the junction kept 7 bases outside the gene matches. Germline-derived CDR1 and CDR2 are SEHNR and FQNEAQ (reference sequence).

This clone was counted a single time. The CDR3 nucleotides are TGTGCCAGCAGCTTGGATAGCGGGGGGGACAATGAGCAGTTCTTC. It yields the protein CASSLDSGGDNEQFF. The genes are TRBV7-8 and TRBJ2-1; TRBD2 matches at 11 bases. V was pared by 3 bases and J by 5 bases, with 3 bases of the junction left unmatched. This CDR3 comprises 15 residues. Germline assignment: CDR1 SGHVS and CDR2 FQNEAQ.

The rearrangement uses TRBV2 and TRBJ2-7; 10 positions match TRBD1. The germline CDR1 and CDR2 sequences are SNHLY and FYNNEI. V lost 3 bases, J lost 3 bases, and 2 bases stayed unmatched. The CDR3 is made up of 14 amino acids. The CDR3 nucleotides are TGTGCCAGCAGTGAGGGACAGGGGTTCTACGAGCAGTACTTC. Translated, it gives CASSEGQGFYEQYF.

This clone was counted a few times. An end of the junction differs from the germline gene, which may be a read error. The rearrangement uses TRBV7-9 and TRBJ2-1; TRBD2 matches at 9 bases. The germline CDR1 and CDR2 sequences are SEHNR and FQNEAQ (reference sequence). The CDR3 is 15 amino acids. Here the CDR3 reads CSSSQDGGGAHEQFF. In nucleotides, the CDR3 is TGTTCCAGCAGCCAAGACGGCGGGGGGGCTCATGAGCAGTTCTTC. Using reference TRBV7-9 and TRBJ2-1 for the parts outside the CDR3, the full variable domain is DTGVSQNPRHKITKRGQNVTFRCDPISEHNRLYWYRQTLGQGPEFLTYFQNEAQLEKSRLLSDRFSAERPKGSFSTLEIQRTEQGDSAMYLCSSSQDGGGAHEQFFGPGTRLTVL.

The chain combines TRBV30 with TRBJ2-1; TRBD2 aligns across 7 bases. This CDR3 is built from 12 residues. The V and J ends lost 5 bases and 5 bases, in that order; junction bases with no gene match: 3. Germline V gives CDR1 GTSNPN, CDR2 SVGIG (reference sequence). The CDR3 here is CAWAGGDNEQFF. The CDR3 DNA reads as TGTGCCTGGGCTGGGGGGGACAATGAGCAGTTCTTC.

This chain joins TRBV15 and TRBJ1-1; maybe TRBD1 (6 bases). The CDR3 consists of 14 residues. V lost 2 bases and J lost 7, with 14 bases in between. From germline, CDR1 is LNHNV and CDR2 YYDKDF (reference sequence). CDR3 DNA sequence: TGTGCCACCAGCAGACCCCTCGGACAGCTTGAAGCTTTCTTT. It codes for CATSRPLGQLEAFF.

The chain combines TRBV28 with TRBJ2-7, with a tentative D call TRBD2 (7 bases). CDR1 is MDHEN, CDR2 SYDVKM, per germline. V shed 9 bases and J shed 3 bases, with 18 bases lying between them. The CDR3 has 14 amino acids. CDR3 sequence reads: CASQRDTLGYEQYF. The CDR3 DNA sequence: TGTGCCAGTCAGCGGGACACGCTTGGCTACGAGCAGTACTTC.

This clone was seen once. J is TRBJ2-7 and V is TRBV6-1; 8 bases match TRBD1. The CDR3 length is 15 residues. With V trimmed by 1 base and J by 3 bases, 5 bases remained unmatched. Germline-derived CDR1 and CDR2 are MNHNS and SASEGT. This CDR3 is CASSEEVGTGYEQYF. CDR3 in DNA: TGTGCCAGCAGTGAAGAAGTGGGGACAGGCTACGAGCAGTACTTC.

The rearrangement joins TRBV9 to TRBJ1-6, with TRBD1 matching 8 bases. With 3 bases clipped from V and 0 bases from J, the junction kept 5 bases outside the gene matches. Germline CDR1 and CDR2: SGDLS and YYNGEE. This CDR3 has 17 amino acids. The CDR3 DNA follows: TGTGCCAGCAGCGCAAACAGGGGGTACTCCTATAATTCACCCCTCCACTTT. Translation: CASSANRGYSYNSPLHF.

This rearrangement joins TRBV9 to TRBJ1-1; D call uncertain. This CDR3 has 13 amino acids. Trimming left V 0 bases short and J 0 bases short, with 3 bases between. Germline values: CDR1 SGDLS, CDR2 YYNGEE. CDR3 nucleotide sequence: TGTGCCAGCAGCGTAGACTTGAACACTGAAGCTTTCTTT. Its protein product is CASSVDLNTEAFF.

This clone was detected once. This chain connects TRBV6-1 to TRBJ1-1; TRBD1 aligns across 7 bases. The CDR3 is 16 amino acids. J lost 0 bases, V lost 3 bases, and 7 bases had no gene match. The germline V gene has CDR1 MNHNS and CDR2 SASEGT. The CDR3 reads CASSEGVDRVNTEAFF. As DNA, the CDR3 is TGTGCCAGCAGTGAGGGGGTTGACAGGGTGAACACTGAAGCTTTCTTT.

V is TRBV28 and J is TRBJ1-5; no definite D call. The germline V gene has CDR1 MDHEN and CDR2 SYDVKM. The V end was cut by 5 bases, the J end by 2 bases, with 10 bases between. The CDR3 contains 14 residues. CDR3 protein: CASSPPGGNQPQHF. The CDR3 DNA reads TGTGCCAGCAGTCCCCCCGGGGGCAATCAGCCCCAGCATTTT.

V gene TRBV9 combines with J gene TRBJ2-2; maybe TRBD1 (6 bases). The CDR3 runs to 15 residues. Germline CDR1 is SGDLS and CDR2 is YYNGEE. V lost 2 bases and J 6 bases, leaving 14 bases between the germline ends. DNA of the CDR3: TGTGCCAGCAGCGTTAACAGTCCAGGGGCCGGGGAGCTGTTTTTT. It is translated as CASSVNSPGAGELFF.

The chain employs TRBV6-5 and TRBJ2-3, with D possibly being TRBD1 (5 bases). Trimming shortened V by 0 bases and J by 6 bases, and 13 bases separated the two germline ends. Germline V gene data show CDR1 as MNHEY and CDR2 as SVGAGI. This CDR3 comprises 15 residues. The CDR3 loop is CASSYSTGSADTQYF. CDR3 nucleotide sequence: TGTGCCAGCAGTTACTCCACAGGATCCGCGGATACGCAGTATTTT.